These 6 T cell receptor beta chains came from one sample sequenced in a study of blood T cell repertoires in COVID-19. Produced via immunoSEQ multiplex PCR; TCRdb's table is partial and in-frame only. The sample contains approximately 150,000 clones, around 80% of which appear only once. The sequenced material came from peripheral blood. The receptors shown here come from a man in his sixties with acute or convalescent COVID-19.

This clone was observed a handful of times. The chain combines TRBV6-1 with TRBJ2-2, with 8 positions matching TRBD1. The J segment lost 4 bases and the V segment lost 2 bases, leaving 3 bases of the junction unmatched. This CDR3 is built from 15 residues. The germline V gene encodes CDR1 MNHNS and CDR2 SASEGT. The CDR3 sequence: CASSEITGGTGELFF. The CDR3 region has the DNA TGTGCCAGCAGTGAAATCACAGGGGGCACCGGGGAGCTGTTTTTT.

The V call is TRBV18, the J call TRBJ2-7; tentatively, D is TRBD1 (5 bases). CDR1 KGHSH and CDR2 LQKENI come from the germline V gene. Between the trimmed V and J ends, which lost 5 bases and 3 bases, there was a span of 8 bases. The length of the CDR3 is 12 residues. CDR3 bases: TGTGCCAGCTCAAGGGGCCTCTACGAGCAGTACTTC. It is translated as CASSRGLYEQYF.

This chain uses TRBV28 with TRBJ2-1; 9 bases line up with TRBD2. CDR1 is MDHEN, CDR2 SYDVKM, per germline. Trimming removed 1 base from V and 5 bases from J; junction bases left unmatched: 6. This CDR3 spans 16 amino acids. The CDR3 here is CASSLSRLAVHNEQFF. Here the CDR3 DNA reads TGTGCCAGCAGTTTATCGCGACTAGCGGTACACAATGAGCAGTTCTTC.

The V and J genes are TRBV21-1 and TRBJ2-7; no check of the table's D call, TRBD1, against the DNA was made. TRBV21-1 is a known pseudogene. This CDR3 has 15 amino acids. The CDR3 sequence is CASSSQGQGDYEQYF. CDR3 sequence (DNA): TGTGCCAGCAGCTCACAGGGACAGGGGGATTACGAGCAGTACTTC.

The CDR3 protein is CASCGGGNNQPQHF. The DNA for the CDR3 is TGTGCTAGTTGCGGGGGAGGGAACAATCAGCCCCAGCATTTT. The rearrangement links TRBV12-5 to TRBJ1-5; TRBD1 is a possible D gene (5 bases). V was clipped by 8 bases and J by 3 bases, with 14 bases between them. The CDR3 consists of 14 residues. Germline V lookup: CDR1 LGHNT, CDR2 FRNRAP.

V and J are TRBV6-5 and TRBJ2-3, with TRBD2 matching over 11 bases. CDR3 length equals 14 residues. Trimming removed 0 bases from V and 8 bases from J; junction bases left unmatched: 1. Germline CDR1 MNHEY, CDR2 SVGAGI. CDR3 in amino acids: CASSYSLAGATQYF. The DNA of the CDR3 is TGTGCCAGCAGTTACTCACTAGCGGGAGCTACGCAGTATTTT.